A selection of T cell receptor beta chains follows, all from one sample in a study of patients and donors after allogeneic stem cell transplantation. TCRdb fed the RT-PCR reads into MiXCR, producing one record per CDR3 protein. The sample contains about a million distinct CDR3 sequences, roughly 18% of which appear only once. The specimen was blood, either unsorted or a sorted T cell fraction (not recorded which). Source of these receptors: a human donor who was either an allogeneic HSCT recipient or a stem cell or donor lymphocyte infusion donor (not recorded which). It is not recorded whose cells these are; they may come from a transplant donor. Each CDR3 is given with its conserved first and last residue. Each record gives: J gene, clone size, D gene, V gene, CDR3 protein, CDR3 DNA. D genes are given only for firm matches. Clone size is given for some rows only: seen once, a few or many times, or a class if the clone is expanded.

TRBJ2-3 . . TRBV18 CASSLTPGEGSTDTQYF TGTGCCAGCTCACTGACACCAGGGGAGGGTAGCACAGATACGCAGTATTTT
TRBJ2-7 few . TRBV10-3 CAISGPGNEQYF TGTGCCATCAGTGGCCCCGGGAACGAGCAGTACTTC
TRBJ1-5 many . TRBV29-1 CSVAMVSNSNQPQHF TGCAGCGTTGCTATGGTCAGTAATAGCAATCAGCCCCAGCATTTT
TRBJ1-3 few . TRBV9 CASTLFPTENSGNTIYF TGTGCCAGCACCCTATTTCCGACAGAGAACTCTGGAAACACCATATATTTT
TRBJ1-1 . . TRBV2 CASIREAAFF TGTGCCAGCATCAGGGAGGCGGCTTTCTTT
TRBJ1-1 . . TRBV29-1 CSVDRQNTEAFF TGCAGCGTTGACAGGCAGAACACTGAAGCTTTCTTT
TRBJ1-1 many . TRBV12-3/TRBV12-4 CASSLPEGRTVNTEAFF TGTGCCAGCAGTTTACCCGAGGGTAGGACGGTGAACACTGAAGCTTTCTTT
TRBJ1-1 . . TRBV25-1 CASSETGFSNTEAFF TGTGCCAGCAGTGAAACAGGATTCTCAAACACTGAAGCTTTCTTT
TRBJ2-3 few TRBD1 TRBV28 CASSPRDRVADTQYF TGTGCCAGCAGTCCGCGGGACAGGGTGGCAGATACGCAGTATTTT
TRBJ1-1 many . TRBV28 CASRGYMNTEAFF TGTGCCAGCAGAGGATATATGAACACTGAAGCTTTCTTT
TRBJ2-2 . . TRBV10-3 CATARRTGELFF TGTGCCACCGCTCGAAGGACCGGGGAGCTGTTTTTT
TRBJ1-2 few TRBD1 TRBV9 CASSQEPIWGTGNNGYTF TGTGCCAGCAGCCAAGAGCCTATTTGGGGGACAGGGAACAATGGCTACACCTTC
TRBJ2-2 . TRBD2 TRBV27 CASSLGRVPGTGELFF TGTGCCAGCAGTTTAGGGAGGGTCCCGGGCACCGGGGAGCTGTTTTTT
TRBJ2-2 few . TRBV2 CASSTIALQGNGELFF TGTGCCAGCAGTACGATAGCTCTCCAAGGGAACGGGGAGCTGTTTTTT
TRBJ2-7 . TRBD2 TRBV29-1 CSVDGGYEQYF TGCAGCGTTGACGGGGGGTACGAGCAGTACTTC
TRBJ2-3 many . TRBV6-5 CASRRNTDTQYF TGTGCCAGCAGGCGAAACACAGATACGCAGTATTTT
TRBJ2-7 . TRBD1 TRBV27 CASSHDRGLEYF TGTGCCAGCAGTCACGACAGGGGGTTAGAGTACTTC
TRBJ2-3 . TRBD2 TRBV5-1 CASRGTIGSTQYF TGCGCCAGCAGGGGGACTATAGGCAGTACGCAGTATTTT
TRBJ1-5 many . TRBV9 CASSEGLPGQPQHF TGTGCCAGCAGCGAGGGACTCCCCGGTCAGCCCCAGCATTTT
TRBJ1-5 . . TRBV7-2 CASSPGWGASNQPQHF TGTGCCAGCAGTCCTGGATGGGGGGCCAGCAATCAGCCCCAGCATTTT
TRBJ1-6 . TRBD1 TRBV20-1 CSASSRGQGFQSPLHF TGCAGTGCTAGCAGTAGGGGACAGGGGTTTCAATCACCCCTCCACTTT
TRBJ1-1 few TRBD1 TRBV4-1 CASSQVRQGGSAFF TGCGCCAGCAGCCAAGTCCGACAGGGGGGATCAGCTTTCTTT
TRBJ1-1 . . TRBV20-1 CSARVQPGPPNTEAFF TGCAGTGCTAGGGTACAACCGGGACCGCCGAACACTGAAGCTTTCTTT
TRBJ1-1 . . TRBV19 CASSRGAYTEAFF TGTGCCAGTAGTCGGGGGGCGTACACTGAAGCTTTCTTT
TRBJ2-6 few . TRBV29-1 CSISRGNSGANVLTF TGCAGCATTTCCCGGGGAAACTCTGGGGCCAACGTCCTGACTTTC
TRBJ2-7 few . TRBV27 CASSLGPQIYEQYF TGTGCCAGCAGTTTAGGACCCCAAATCTACGAGCAGTACTTC
TRBJ2-3 few TRBD1 TRBV12-3/TRBV12-4 CASSLEGATQYF TGTGCCAGCAGTTTAGAGGGGGCTACGCAGTATTTT
TRBJ2-2 . TRBD2 TRBV9 CASTWTSGRPNTGELFF TGTGCCAGCACCTGGACTAGCGGGAGGCCGAACACCGGGGAGCTGTTTTTT
TRBJ2-5 . . TRBV6-5 CASSSIAQETQYF TGTGCCAGCAGTTCGATCGCACAAGAGACCCAGTACTTC
TRBJ1-1 few TRBD1 TRBV6-5 CASSYSRQGNTEAFF TGTGCCAGCAGTTACTCGAGACAGGGGAACACTGAAGCTTTCTTT
TRBJ2-2 . TRBD2 TRBV11-2 CASSSPSGGAANTGELFF TGTGCCAGCAGCTCTCCTAGCGGGGGCGCTGCGAACACCGGGGAGCTGTTTTTT
TRBJ1-1 . TRBD1 TRBV15 CATSSKTGTVAGTEAFF TGTGCCACCAGCAGCAAGACGGGGACAGTCGCTGGCACTGAAGCTTTCTTT
TRBJ1-1 many TRBD1 TRBV7-8 CASSLGQGLRTEAFF TGTGCCAGCAGCTTAGGACAGGGGTTAAGGACTGAAGCTTTCTTT
TRBJ2-5 few . TRBV20-1 CSASDWGSSVAEETQYF TGCAGTGCTAGTGACTGGGGTAGTAGCGTTGCGGAAGAGACCCAGTACTTC
TRBJ1-2 . . TRBV20-1 CSASRDLGQFYGYTF TGCAGTGCTAGTAGGGACCTCGGGCAGTTCTATGGCTACACCTTC
TRBJ1-6 . . TRBV7-8 CASSLMWGHSSYNSPLHF TGTGCCAGCAGCTTAATGTGGGGCCACAGCTCCTATAATTCACCCCTCCACTTT